This T cell receptor (beta chain) was captured by sequencing in a study of T cell repertoires in cytomegalovirus infection. In its sample, this clonotype was seen a few times. TCRdb recomputed calls from the reads with MiXCR, one row per CDR3 protein. Of hundreds of thousands of distinct CDR3 sequences detected, more than 20% appear once; the ten largest clones hold around 8%. This CDR3 region has 15 residues. Germline V gene data show CDR1 as LGHNT and CDR2 as FRNRAP. Trimming at V came to 5 bases and at J to 3 bases, leaving 4 bases not matched to a gene. This receptor was obtained from a human donor in good health (CMV status not recorded). Some clones in this sample may be carry-over from other donors' samples. The sample was CD8+ T cells from PBMCs. J is TRBJ2-2 and V is TRBV12-5; 9 nucleotides match TRBD1. The CDR3 loop is CASGPWDRDTGELFF. CDR3 DNA sequence: TGTGCTAGTGGTCCTTGGGACAGGGACACCGGGGAGCTGTTTTTT.